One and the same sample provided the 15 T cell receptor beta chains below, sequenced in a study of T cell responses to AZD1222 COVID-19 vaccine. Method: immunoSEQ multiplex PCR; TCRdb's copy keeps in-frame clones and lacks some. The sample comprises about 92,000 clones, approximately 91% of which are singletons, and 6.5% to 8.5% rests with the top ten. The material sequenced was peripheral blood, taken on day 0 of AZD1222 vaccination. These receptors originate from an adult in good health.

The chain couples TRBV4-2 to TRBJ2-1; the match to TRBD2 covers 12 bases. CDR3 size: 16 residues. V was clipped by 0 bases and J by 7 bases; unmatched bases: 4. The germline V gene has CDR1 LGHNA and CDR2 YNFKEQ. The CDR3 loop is CASSQDLGTSGNEQFF. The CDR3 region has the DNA TGTGCCAGCAGCCAAGATTTGGGGACTAGCGGGAATGAGCAGTTCTTC.

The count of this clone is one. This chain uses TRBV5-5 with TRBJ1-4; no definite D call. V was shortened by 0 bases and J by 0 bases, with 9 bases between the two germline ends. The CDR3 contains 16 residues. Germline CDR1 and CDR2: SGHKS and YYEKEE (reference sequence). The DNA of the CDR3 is TGTGCCAGCAGCTTGGAAGGGCCGGCAACTAATGAAAAACTGTTTTTT. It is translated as CASSLEGPATNEKLFF.

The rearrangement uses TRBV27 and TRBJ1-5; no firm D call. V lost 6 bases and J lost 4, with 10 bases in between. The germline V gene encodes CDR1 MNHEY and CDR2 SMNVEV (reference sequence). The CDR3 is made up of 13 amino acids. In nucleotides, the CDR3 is TGTGCCAGCAGACCTCAGACGAATCAGCCCCAGCATTTT. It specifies CASRPQTNQPQHF.

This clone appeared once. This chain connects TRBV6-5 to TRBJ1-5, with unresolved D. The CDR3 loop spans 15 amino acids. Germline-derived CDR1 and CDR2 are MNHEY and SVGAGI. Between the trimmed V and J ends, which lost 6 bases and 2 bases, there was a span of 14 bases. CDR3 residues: CASSLLAVGNQPQHF. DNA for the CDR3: TGTGCCAGCAGCCTCCTGGCAGTCGGCAATCAGCCCCAGCATTTT.

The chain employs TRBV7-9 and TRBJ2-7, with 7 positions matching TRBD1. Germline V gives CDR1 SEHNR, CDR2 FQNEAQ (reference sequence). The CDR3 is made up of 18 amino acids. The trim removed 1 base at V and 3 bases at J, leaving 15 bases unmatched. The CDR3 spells CASSLGLPGQNPRYEQYF. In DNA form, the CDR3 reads TGTGCCAGCAGCTTAGGCCTACCGGGACAGAACCCTCGCTACGAGCAGTACTTC.

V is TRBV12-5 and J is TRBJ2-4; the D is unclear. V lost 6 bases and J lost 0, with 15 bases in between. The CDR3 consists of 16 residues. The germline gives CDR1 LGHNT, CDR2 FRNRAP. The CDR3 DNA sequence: TGTGCTAGTGGCTCGGGCCTTACAATAGCCAAAAACATTCAGTACTTC. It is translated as CASGSGLTIAKNIQYF.

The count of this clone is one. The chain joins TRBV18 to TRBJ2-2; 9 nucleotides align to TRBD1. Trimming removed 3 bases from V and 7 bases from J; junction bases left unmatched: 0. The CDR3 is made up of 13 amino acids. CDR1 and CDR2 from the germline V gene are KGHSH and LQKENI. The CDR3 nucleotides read TGTGCCAGCTCACCGACAGGGGGCGGGGAGCTGTTTTTT. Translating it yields CASSPTGGGELFF.

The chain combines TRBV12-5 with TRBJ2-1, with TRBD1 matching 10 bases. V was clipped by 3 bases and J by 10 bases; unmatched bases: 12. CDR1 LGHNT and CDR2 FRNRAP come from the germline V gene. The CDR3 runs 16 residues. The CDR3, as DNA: TGTGCTAGTGGTTTTTCGGTGGGACAGGGGCAAAACGAGCAGTTCTTC. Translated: CASGFSVGQGQNEQFF.

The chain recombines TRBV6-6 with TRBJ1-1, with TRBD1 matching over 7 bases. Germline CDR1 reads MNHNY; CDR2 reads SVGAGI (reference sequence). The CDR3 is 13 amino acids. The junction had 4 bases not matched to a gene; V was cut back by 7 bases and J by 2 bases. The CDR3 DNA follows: TGTGCCAGCACCGACAGGGTAAACACTGAAGCTTTCTTT. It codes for CASTDRVNTEAFF.

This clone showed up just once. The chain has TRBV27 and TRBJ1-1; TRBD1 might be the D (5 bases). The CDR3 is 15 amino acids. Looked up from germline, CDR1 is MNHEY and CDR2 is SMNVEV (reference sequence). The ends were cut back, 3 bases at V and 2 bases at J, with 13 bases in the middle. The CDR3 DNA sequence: TGTGCCAGCAGTTTCCACAGGCCCGTCAACACTGAAGCTTTCTTT. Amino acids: CASSFHRPVNTEAFF.

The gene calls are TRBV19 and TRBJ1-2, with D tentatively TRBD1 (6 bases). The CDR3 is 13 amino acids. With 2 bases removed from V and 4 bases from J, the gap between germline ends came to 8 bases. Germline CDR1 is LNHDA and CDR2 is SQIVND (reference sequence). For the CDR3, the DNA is TGTGCCAGTAGTATACAGACAGGCTATGGCTACACCTTC. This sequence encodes CASSIQTGYGYTF.

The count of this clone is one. CDR3 residues: CASSPRDRARETQYF. The CDR3 DNA sequence: TGTGCCAGTAGTCCACGGGACAGGGCACGGGAGACCCAGTACTTC. The chain couples TRBV19 to TRBJ2-5; 9 nucleotides line up with TRBD1. The junction had 9 bases not matched to a gene; V was cut back by 5 bases and J by 5 bases. The CDR3 contains 15 residues. The V gene's germline CDR1 is LNHDA and CDR2 SQIVND (reference sequence).

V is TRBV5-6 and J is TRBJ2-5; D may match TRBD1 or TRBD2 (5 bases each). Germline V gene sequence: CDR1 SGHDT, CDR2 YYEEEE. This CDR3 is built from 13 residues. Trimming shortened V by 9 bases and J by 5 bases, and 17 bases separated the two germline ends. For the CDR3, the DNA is TGTGCCACCTCAACCGGGGCAGGGGAGACCCAGTACTTC. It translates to CATSTGAGETQYF.

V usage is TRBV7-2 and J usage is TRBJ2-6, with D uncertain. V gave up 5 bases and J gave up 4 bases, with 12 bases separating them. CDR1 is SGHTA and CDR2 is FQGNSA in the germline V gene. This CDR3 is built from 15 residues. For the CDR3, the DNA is TGTGCCAGCAGCCGTGCAAGGGCCGGGGCCAACGTCCTGACTTTC. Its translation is CASSRARAGANVLTF.

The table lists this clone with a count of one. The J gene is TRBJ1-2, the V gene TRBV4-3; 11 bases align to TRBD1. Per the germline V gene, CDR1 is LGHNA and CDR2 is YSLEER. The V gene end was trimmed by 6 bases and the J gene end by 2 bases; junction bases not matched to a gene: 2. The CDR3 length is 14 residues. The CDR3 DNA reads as TGCGCCAGCAGTTGGACAGGGGGCAACTATGGCTACACCTTC. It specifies CASSWTGGNYGYTF.